The 25 T cell receptor beta chains listed next were all sequenced from one sample in a study of blood T cell repertoires in COVID-19. Profiled with immunoSEQ multiplex PCR; TCRdb holds only in-frame clones, not every one. The table includes 150,000 to 200,000 clones, 80% to 90% detected once. Sequenced input: peripheral blood. The origin of the receptors is a woman aged 70-85 years with COVID-19, enrolled during active disease.

V gene TRBV20-1 combines with J gene TRBJ1-1, with TRBD1 identical over 9 bases. Germline-derived CDR1 and CDR2 are DFQATT and SNEGSKA (reference sequence). The CDR3 contains 11 residues. With 1 base clipped from V and 11 bases from J, the junction kept 2 bases outside the gene matches. In nucleotides, the CDR3 is TGCAGTGCTAGAGGGGACAGGGAGGCTTTCTTT. Translated: CSARGDREAFF.

The chain has TRBV19 and TRBJ1-1, with a possible D match to TRBD1 (6 bases). The CDR3 has 14 amino acids. Germline V gene lookup returns CDR1 LNHDA and CDR2 SQIVND (reference sequence). V was cut by 6 bases and J by 4 bases, with 15 bases left in between. CDR3 nucleotide sequence: TGTGCCAGTAGCATTCAGGGGAGGGCCACTGAAGCTTTCTTT. Amino acids: CASSIQGRATEAFF.

The V call is TRBV6-6, the J call TRBJ2-7, with D perhaps TRBD1 (5 bases). Trimming removed 0 bases from V and 1 base from J, with 7 bases in between. From germline, CDR1 is MNHNY and CDR2 SVGAGI (reference sequence). The CDR3 length is 14 residues. The CDR3 is CASSYSDKSYEQYV. CDR3 bases: TGTGCCAGCAGTTACTCGGACAAGTCCTACGAGCAGTACGTC.

The chain uses TRBV19 and TRBJ1-6; TRBD1 is a possible D gene (6 bases). V lost 3 bases and J 7 bases, leaving 10 bases between the germline ends. Germline lookup yields CDR1 LNHDA and CDR2 SQIVND (reference sequence). This CDR3 is 14 amino acids long. As DNA, the CDR3 is TGTGCCAGTAGTATTCAGGGGAACAATTCACCCCTCCACTTT. It encodes CASSIQGNNSPLHF.

This clone appeared a few times. The J gene is TRBJ1-3, the V gene TRBV29-1, with 7 bases aligning to TRBD1. J was trimmed by 3 bases and V by 7 bases; bases with no gene match: 6. From germline, CDR1 is SQVTM and CDR2 ANQGSEA. This CDR3 region has 13 residues. The chain's CDR3 is CSAGRDSGNTIYF. The CDR3 DNA is TGCAGCGCCGGCCGGGACAGTGGAAACACCATATATTTT.

The genes are TRBV6-2 or TRBV6-3 and TRBJ1-5; a possible D gene is TRBD1 (5 bases). CDR1 and CDR2 (germline): MNHEY, SVGEGT. CDR3 length equals 14 residues. Trimming cost V 4 bases and J 4 bases, with 11 bases left between them. Here the CDR3 reads CASSSDRENQPQHF. CDR3 coding DNA: TGTGCCAGCAGTTCAGACAGAGAGAATCAGCCCCAGCATTTT.

V is TRBV27 and J is TRBJ1-2, with 8 bases lining up with TRBD1. The length of the CDR3 is 13 residues. From germline, CDR1 is MNHEY and CDR2 SMNVEV (reference sequence). Trimming at V came to 6 bases and at J to 8 bases, leaving 8 bases not matched to a gene. CDR3 protein: CASRAQGAGGYTF. The DNA for the CDR3 is TGTGCCAGCAGGGCCCAGGGGGCAGGGGGCTACACCTTC.

This clone was observed a few times. CDR3 sequence (DNA): TGTGCCAGCAGTTTAGAGGCCCCAGTGGAGTCACCCCTCCACTTT. Translation: CASSLEAPVESPLHF. V gene TRBV28 combines with J gene TRBJ1-6, with D hard to call. The germline V gene encodes CDR1 MDHEN and CDR2 SYDVKM. Between the trimmed V and J ends, which lost 2 bases and 10 bases, there was a span of 15 bases. The length of the CDR3 is 15 residues. Using reference TRBV28 and TRBJ1-6 for the parts outside the CDR3, the full variable domain is DVKVTQSSRYLVKRTGEKVFLECVQDMDHENMFWYRQDPGLGLRLIYFSYDVKMKEKGDIPEGYSVSREKKERFSLILESASTNQTSMYLCASSLEAPVESPLHFGNGTRLTVT.

The V and J genes are TRBV5-5 and TRBJ1-4; 7 bases are shared with TRBD1. The ends lost 1 base at V and 7 bases at J; junction bases unmatched: 7. Germline V CDR1 and CDR2: SGHKS, YYEKEE (reference sequence). The CDR3 runs to 15 residues. CDR3 sequence (DNA): TGTGCCAGCAGCTTGACAGCAGGGGGGAGTGAAAAACTGTTTTTT. Translating gives CASSLTAGGSEKLFF.

The rearrangement links TRBV20-1 to TRBJ2-3; TRBD2 aligns across 14 bases. Per germline, CDR1 DFQATT and CDR2 SNEGSKA (reference sequence). The CDR3 is 19 amino acids. Losses at the gene ends were 3 bases for V and 2 bases for J; bases not matched to a gene: 13. The CDR3 nucleotides are TGCAGTGCTAGTCTCGGACTAGCGGGAGGATTACTGAACACAGATACGCAGTATTTT. Encoded protein: CSASLGLAGGLLNTDTQYF.

The chain employs TRBV10-3 and TRBJ1-5, with D maybe TRBD1 (6 bases). Trimming left V 3 bases short and J 6 bases short, with 12 bases between. Germline lookup yields CDR1 ENHRY and CDR2 SYGVKD. The CDR3 is made up of 14 amino acids. CDR3 residues: CAISESGGGQPQHF. In DNA form, the CDR3 reads TGTGCCATCAGTGAATCTGGGGGCGGTCAGCCCCAGCATTTT.

The chain uses TRBV27 and TRBJ1-1; D is possibly TRBD1 (6 bases). The CDR3 covers 13 residues. Germline CDR1 reads MNHEY; CDR2 reads SMNVEV (reference sequence). The V gene lost 8 bases and the J gene lost 2 bases, with 12 bases spanning the gap. CDR3 protein: CASHSGTNTEAFF. DNA of the CDR3: TGTGCCAGCCACTCCGGGACAAACACTGAAGCTTTCTTT.

J is TRBJ1-3 and V is TRBV6-1, with a weak D call TRBD1 (5 bases). CDR3 length: 19 residues. The V end was cut by 4 bases, the J end by 2 bases, with 24 bases between. Germline CDR1 is MNHNS and CDR2 is SASEGT. The CDR3 DNA is TGTGCCAGCAGTGCCTTTGGGACTGGCCATCTACTTCCTGGAAACACCATATATTTT. Its translation: CASSAFGTGHLLPGNTIYF.

This clone turned up a few times. The chain carries TRBV27 and TRBJ1-2; 9 nucleotides agree with TRBD1. The CDR3 length is 14 residues. V dropped 6 bases and J dropped 5; count of bases not matched to a gene: 7. Germline V gene lookup returns CDR1 MNHEY and CDR2 SMNVEV (reference sequence). The CDR3 DNA reads TGTGCCAGCAGCCACAGGGGGCGCGAGTATGGCTACACCTTC. It is translated as CASSHRGREYGYTF.

This sequence joins TRBV6-6 and TRBJ1-1, with TRBD1 matching 7 bases. Germline V gene lookup returns CDR1 MNHNY and CDR2 SVGAGI (reference sequence). V shed 6 bases, J shed 4 bases, and the junction held 14 bases outside the gene matches. The CDR3 runs to 16 residues. Here the CDR3 reads CASRAPAGGRGTEAFF. In nucleotides, the CDR3 is TGTGCCAGCAGGGCTCCCGCAGGGGGACGGGGCACTGAAGCTTTCTTT.

The CDR3 bases are TGTGCCAGCAGTTTGGGACAGGGGGATGGCTACACCTTC. Amino acid sequence: CASSLGQGDGYTF. This sequence joins TRBV28 and TRBJ1-2, with 11 bases fitting TRBD1. CDR1 is MDHEN and CDR2 is SYDVKM in the germline V gene. V lost 3 bases, J lost 6 bases, and 0 bases stayed unmatched. The CDR3 is 13 amino acids.

This clone came up once. The gene calls are TRBV3-1 (or the pseudogene TRBV3-2) and TRBJ2-1; TRBD2 matches 10 bases. The CDR3 is 21 residues long. Germline V gene sequence: CDR1 LGHDT, CDR2 YNNKEL (reference sequence). The V and J ends lost 0 bases and 3 bases, in that order; junction bases with no gene match: 17. CDR3 DNA: TGTGCCAGCAGCCAAGATCCTCAAACAAAACCTAGCGGGGGTCGCTACAATGAGCAGTTCTTC. Translating it yields CASSQDPQTKPSGGRYNEQFF.

J is TRBJ1-5 and V is TRBV4-1; D perhaps matches TRBD1 (6 bases). In germline, CDR1 is MGHRA, CDR2 YSYEKL. The CDR3 runs to 16 residues. The V end was cut by 3 bases, the J end by 4 bases, with 16 bases between. The CDR3 here is CASSQDPWTANQPQHF. CDR3 nucleotides: TGCGCCAGCAGCCAGGACCCCTGGACAGCTAATCAGCCCCAGCATTTT.

The chain has TRBV10-1 and TRBJ2-1; D might be TRBD2 (6 bases). Germline assignment: CDR1 WNHNN and CDR2 SYGVQD (reference sequence). The CDR3 sequence is 16 residues long. V lost 0 bases, J lost 0 bases, and 9 bases lay in between. The CDR3 nucleotides read TGCGCCAGCAGTGAGTCTCGGGGGAACTCCTACAATGAGCAGTTCTTC. This sequence encodes CASSESRGNSYNEQFF.

This chain uses TRBV5-4 with TRBJ1-2; D is ambiguous. V lost 4 bases and J 4 bases, leaving 14 bases between the germline ends. CDR1 is SGHNT, CDR2 YYREEE, per germline (reference sequence). The CDR3 spans 14 residues. The CDR3 coding sequence is TGTGCCAGCAGCCTCCCTACAGCTGGCTATGGCTACACCTTC. Its protein product is CASSLPTAGYGYTF.

This rearrangement joins TRBV19 to TRBJ2-7; tentatively, D is TRBD1 (5 bases). CDR3 length: 14 residues. Germline-derived CDR1 and CDR2 are LNHDA and SQIVND (reference sequence). Between the trimmed V and J ends, which lost 3 bases and 2 bases, there was a span of 11 bases. This CDR3 is CASSINRITYEQYF. The CDR3 DNA reads as TGTGCCAGTAGTATCAACAGGATCACCTACGAGCAGTACTTC. The variable domain in full, completed from reference TRBV19 and TRBJ2-7, reads DGGITQSPKYLFRKEGQNVTLSCEQNLNHDAMYWYRQDPGQGLRLIYYSQIVNDFQKGDIAEGYSVSREKKESFPLTVTSAQKNPTAFYLCASSINRITYEQYFGPGTRLTVT.

The chain is built from TRBV7-2 and TRBJ1-5, with TRBD1 matching 7 bases. Germline V lookup: CDR1 SGHTA, CDR2 FQGNSA. With V trimmed by 7 bases and J by 4 bases, 4 bases remained unmatched. The length of the CDR3 is 13 residues. The CDR3 DNA is TGTGCCAGCAACGAACAGGGGAATCAGCCCCAGCATTTT. This gives the protein CASNEQGNQPQHF.

This sequence joins TRBV28 and TRBJ2-2, with D perhaps TRBD2 (6 bases). The V and J ends lost 5 bases and 4 bases respectively, with 8 bases between them. This CDR3 is 13 amino acids long. CDR1 and CDR2 (germline): MDHEN, SYDVKM. The CDR3, as DNA: TGTGCCAGCAGTGACGGGGGCACCGGGGAGCTGTTTTTT. Encoded protein: CASSDGGTGELFF. The full variable domain, its missing parts supplied by reference TRBV28 and TRBJ2-2, is DVKVTQSSRYLVKRTGEKVFLECVQDMDHENMFWYRQDPGLGLRLIYFSYDVKMKEKGDIPEGYSVSREKKERFSLILESASTNQTSMYLCASSDGGTGELFFGEGSRLTVL.

The rearrangement joins TRBV14 to TRBJ1-2, with D maybe TRBD1 (5 bases). CDR1 and CDR2 (germline): SGHDN, FVKESK. The CDR3 contains 15 residues. Deletions cut 0 bases from V and 3 bases from J, with 11 bases between. The CDR3, as DNA: TGTGCCAGCAGCCAAGATCTGGGGCGAGACTATGGCTACACCTTC. Protein sequence: CASSQDLGRDYGYTF.

The rearrangement links TRBV29-1 to TRBJ1-1, with TRBD1 identical over 7 bases. Germline V gene sequence: CDR1 SQVTM, CDR2 ANQGSEA. The CDR3 is 14 residues long. The J segment lost 0 bases and the V segment lost 7 bases, leaving 8 bases of the junction unmatched. Here the CDR3 reads CSGLDRVLNTEAFF. CDR3 nucleotides: TGCAGCGGACTTGACAGGGTCCTGAACACTGAAGCTTTCTTT.